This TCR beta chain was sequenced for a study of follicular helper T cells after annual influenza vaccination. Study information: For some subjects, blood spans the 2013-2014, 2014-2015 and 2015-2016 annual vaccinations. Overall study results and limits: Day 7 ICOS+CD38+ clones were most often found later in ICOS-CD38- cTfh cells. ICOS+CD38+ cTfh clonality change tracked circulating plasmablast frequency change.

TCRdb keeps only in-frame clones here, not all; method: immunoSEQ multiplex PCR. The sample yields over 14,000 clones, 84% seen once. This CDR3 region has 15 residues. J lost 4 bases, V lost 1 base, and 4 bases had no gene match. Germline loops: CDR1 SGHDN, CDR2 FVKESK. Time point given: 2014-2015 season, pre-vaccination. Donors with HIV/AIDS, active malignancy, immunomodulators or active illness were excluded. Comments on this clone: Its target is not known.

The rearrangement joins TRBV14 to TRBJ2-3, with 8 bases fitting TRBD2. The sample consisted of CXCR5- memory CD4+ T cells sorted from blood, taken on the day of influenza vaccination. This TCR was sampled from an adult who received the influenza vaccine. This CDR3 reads CASSQGLAYADTQYF. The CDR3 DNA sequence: TGTGCCAGCAGCCAAGGACTAGCGTATGCAGATACGCAGTATTTT.